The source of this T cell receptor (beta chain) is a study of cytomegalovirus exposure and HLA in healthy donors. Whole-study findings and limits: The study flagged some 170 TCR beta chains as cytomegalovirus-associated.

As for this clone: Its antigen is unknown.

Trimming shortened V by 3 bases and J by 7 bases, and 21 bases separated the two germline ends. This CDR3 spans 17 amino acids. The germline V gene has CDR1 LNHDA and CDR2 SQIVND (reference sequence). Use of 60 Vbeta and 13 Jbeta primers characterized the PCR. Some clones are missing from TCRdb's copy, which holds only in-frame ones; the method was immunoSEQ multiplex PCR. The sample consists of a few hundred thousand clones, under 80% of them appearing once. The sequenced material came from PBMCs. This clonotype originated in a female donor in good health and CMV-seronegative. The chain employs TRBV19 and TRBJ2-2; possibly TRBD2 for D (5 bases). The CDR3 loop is CASSMSGPGFWGGELFF. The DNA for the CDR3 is TGTGCCAGTAGTATGAGCGGCCCTGGCTTTTGGGGCGGGGAGCTGTTTTTT.